A single sample gave rise to the 25 T cell receptor beta chains below, sequenced in a study of blood T cell repertoires in COVID-19. TCRdb's table, derived via immunoSEQ multiplex PCR, lists solely in-frame clones and lacks some. The table lists under 300,000 clones, 80% to 90% of them singletons. Sequencing was performed on peripheral blood. The receptors derive from a young woman with COVID-19, enrolled during active disease.

This chain uses TRBV2 with TRBJ1-2; 7 nucleotides align to TRBD1. Germline V gene lookup returns CDR1 SNHLY and CDR2 FYNNEI. Trimming cost V 4 bases and J 10 bases; bases outside gene matches: 12. The CDR3 is made up of 14 amino acids. The CDR3 is CASSGGQMAVDYTF. CDR3 nucleotide sequence: TGTGCCAGCAGTGGGGGACAGATGGCGGTCGACTACACCTTC. The complete variable domain, with remaining parts taken from reference TRBV2 and TRBJ1-2, reads EPEVTQTPSHQVTQMGQEVILRCVPISNHLYFYWYRQILGQKVEFLVSFYNNEISEKSEIFDDQFSVERPDGSNFTLKIRSTKLEDSAMYFCASSGGQMAVDYTFGSGTRLTVV.

The genes are TRBV10-3 and TRBJ1-2; the match to TRBD1 covers 7 bases. The germline V gene encodes CDR1 ENHRY and CDR2 SYGVKD. Trimming took 3 bases from V and 4 from J; bases not matched to a gene: 11. This CDR3 spans 16 amino acids. The CDR3 reads CAISDAGTANLYGYTF. CDR3 sequence (DNA): TGTGCCATCAGTGACGCCGGGACAGCAAATCTCTATGGCTACACCTTC.

This sequence joins TRBV15 and TRBJ1-4; 7 positions agree with TRBD1. Germline V lookup: CDR1 LNHNV, CDR2 YYDKDF (reference sequence). V gave up 0 bases and J gave up 7 bases; unmatched junction bases: 11. The CDR3 contains 17 residues. CDR3 in amino acids: CATSRDRTVGGSEKLFF. In nucleotides, the CDR3 is TGTGCCACCAGCAGAGATCGTACCGTAGGGGGCAGTGAAAAACTGTTTTTT.

There are a few counts of this clone. The chain recombines TRBV14 with TRBJ1-2, with D possibly being TRBD1 (5 bases). Trimming pared 1 base from V and 8 bases from J, leaving 17 bases between. Germline CDR1 reads SGHDN; CDR2 reads FVKESK. The CDR3 has 15 amino acids. The CDR3 here is CASSQALGGMAGYTF. The CDR3 DNA follows: TGTGCCAGCAGCCAAGCCCTCGGGGGGATGGCGGGCTACACCTTC.

This clone was counted a single time. This chain links TRBV19 with TRBJ2-3; D perhaps matches TRBD2 (6 bases). V was clipped by 3 bases and J by 5 bases, with 12 bases between them. This CDR3 region has 14 residues. Per germline, CDR1 LNHDA and CDR2 SQIVND (reference sequence). Here the CDR3 reads CASSIGGSLDTQYF. CDR3 nucleotide sequence: TGTGCCAGTAGTATTGGGGGGTCATTAGATACGCAGTATTTT.

This clone was detected a few times. This chain uses TRBV4-2 with TRBJ2-7; 9 nucleotides match TRBD2. CDR3 size: 15 residues. Germline-derived CDR1 and CDR2 are LGHNA and YNFKEQ. After removal of 2 bases from V and 5 bases from J, the junction contained 7 bases not matched to a gene. Written as DNA, the CDR3 is TGTGCCAGCAGCCAAAAAGCGGGGGGCGGGGACGAGCAGTACTTC. Encoded protein: CASSQKAGGGDEQYF.

This sequence joins TRBV4-1 and TRBJ2-7; 7 bases agree with TRBD2. The CDR3 is 15 amino acids. Germline V gene data show CDR1 as MGHRA and CDR2 as YSYEKL. V shed 0 bases, J shed 1 base, and the junction held 3 bases outside the gene matches. The CDR3 nucleotides are TGCGCCAGCAGCCAAGATAGGCGGGAGTCCTACGAGCAGTACTTC. Protein sequence: CASSQDRRESYEQYF.

The chain couples TRBV5-4 to TRBJ1-3; a possible D gene is TRBD1 (5 bases). Germline V lookup: CDR1 SGHNT, CDR2 YYREEE (reference sequence). Trimming removed 1 base from V and 1 base from J, with 9 bases in between. This CDR3 comprises 15 residues. CDR3 in DNA: TGTGCCAGCAGCTTGCAGGGTTTTTCTGGAAACACCATATATTTT. Encoded protein: CASSLQGFSGNTIYF.

This clone has only a few counts. J is TRBJ2-7 and V is TRBV9; TRBD2 aligns across 7 bases. Trimming removed 0 bases from V and 4 bases from J; junction bases left unmatched: 13. Germline V gene lookup returns CDR1 SGDLS and CDR2 YYNGEE. The length of the CDR3 is 17 residues. The CDR3 sequence: CASSVEGLAGFPYEQYF. For the CDR3, the DNA is TGTGCCAGCAGCGTAGAGGGGTTAGCGGGCTTCCCTTACGAGCAGTACTTC.

The chain recombines TRBV11-2 with TRBJ1-2; 7 bases are shared with TRBD1. The CDR3 is 13 amino acids. The V gene's germline CDR1 is SGHAT and CDR2 FQNNGV. V shed 6 bases, J shed 8 bases, and the junction held 9 bases outside the gene matches. The CDR3 protein is CASRRTGAGGYTF. The DNA of the CDR3 is TGTGCCAGCAGACGCACAGGGGCCGGGGGCTACACCTTC.

The chain has TRBV5-1 and TRBJ1-4; perhaps TRBD1 as D (5 bases). Trimming removed 7 bases from V and 8 bases from J, with 24 bases in between. Per germline, CDR1 SGHRS and CDR2 YFSETQ. The CDR3 is made up of 16 amino acids. The CDR3 here is CASFPTPGLVGEKLFF. The CDR3 DNA reads TGCGCCAGCTTCCCGACGCCAGGGTTAGTTGGAGAAAAACTGTTTTTT.

The chain employs TRBV6-5 and TRBJ1-3; 7 nucleotides match TRBD1. This CDR3 has 12 residues. V lost 4 bases, J lost 7 bases, and 1 base stayed unmatched. Per germline, CDR1 MNHEY and CDR2 SVGAGI. CDR3 loop: CASSSTGNTIYF. The CDR3 nucleotides are TGTGCCAGCAGTTCGACAGGGAACACCATATATTTT.

The V and J genes are TRBV19 and TRBJ2-7, with D perhaps TRBD1 (5 bases). The CDR3 loop spans 15 amino acids. The V gene's germline CDR1 is LNHDA and CDR2 SQIVND (reference sequence). The V end lost 6 bases, the J end lost 3 bases, and 18 bases lay between the germline ends. CDR3 DNA sequence: TGTGCCAGTAGCCCCCCCCGGACAAGCCGCTACGAGCAGTACTTC. This encodes CASSPPRTSRYEQYF.

In its sample, this clone was seen a few times. V is TRBV10-2 and J is TRBJ1-1; the match to TRBD1 covers 9 bases. The V gene end was trimmed by 6 bases and the J gene end by 3 bases; junction bases not matched to a gene: 11. The germline V gene has CDR1 WSHSY and CDR2 SAAADI. There are 16 residues in the CDR3. Here the CDR3 reads CASRQAGQGGDTEAFF. As DNA, the CDR3 is TGCGCCAGCAGGCAAGCGGGACAGGGAGGTGACACTGAAGCTTTCTTT.

The rearrangement uses TRBV3-1 (or the pseudogene TRBV3-2) and TRBJ2-7; D not resolved. The length of the CDR3 is 15 residues. The ends were cut back, 3 bases at V and 0 bases at J, with 12 bases in the middle. Germline V gives CDR1 LGHDT, CDR2 YNNKEL (reference sequence). For the CDR3, the DNA is TGTGCCAGCAGCCATGCCACTATTTACTCCTACGAGCAGTACTTC. This translates into CASSHATIYSYEQYF.

This chain links TRBV6-5 with TRBJ2-3; weak D call: TRBD1 (6 bases). The germline gives CDR1 MNHEY, CDR2 SVGAGI. The germline V and J ends were trimmed by 0 bases and 7 bases, with 11 bases remaining between them. CDR3 length equals 14 residues. Here the CDR3 reads CASSYSKGVNTQYF. DNA for the CDR3: TGTGCCAGCAGTTACTCGAAGGGGGTAAATACGCAGTATTTT.

This clone showed up just once. The gene calls are TRBV6-5 and TRBJ1-1; D is ambiguous. From germline, CDR1 is MNHEY and CDR2 SVGAGI. V lost 0 bases and J lost 4, with 12 bases in between. The CDR3 is made up of 15 amino acids. DNA for the CDR3: TGTGCCAGCAGTTACTCGGGCAGGCCCGTCACTGAAGCTTTCTTT. This gives the protein CASSYSGRPVTEAFF.

The chain's CDR3 is CATSRLLGASSTDTQYF. Written as DNA, the CDR3 is TGTGCCACCAGCAGGTTGTTAGGGGCGTCGAGCACAGATACGCAGTATTTT. The chain uses TRBV15 and TRBJ2-3, with D maybe TRBD1 (5 bases). The germline V and J ends were trimmed by 3 bases and 0 bases, with 16 bases remaining between them. The CDR3 is 17 amino acids. Germline CDR1 is LNHNV and CDR2 is YYDKDF (reference sequence).

The chain recombines TRBV2 with TRBJ2-4; possible D gene TRBD1, 6 bases. Germline V gene sequence: CDR1 SNHLY, CDR2 FYNNEI. Deletions cut 6 bases from V and 11 bases from J, with 14 bases between. CDR3 size: 12 residues. The CDR3 loop reads CASRSGTLLQYF. Here the CDR3 DNA reads TGTGCCAGCAGGTCCGGGACACTACTTCAGTACTTC.

This chain connects TRBV5-1 to TRBJ1-2, with unresolved D. Germline assignment: CDR1 SGHRS and CDR2 YFSETQ. The CDR3 contains 14 residues. V was pared by 2 bases and J by 5 bases, with 13 bases between. The CDR3, as DNA: TGCGCCAGCAGCTTCCAGGAATCCCCATATGGCTACACCTTC. This translates into CASSFQESPYGYTF.

The V and J genes are TRBV30 and TRBJ2-7; TRBD1 matches at 7 bases. After removal of 8 bases from V and 1 base from J, the junction contained 11 bases not matched to a gene. Germline-derived CDR1 and CDR2 are GTSNPN and SVGIG (reference sequence). The CDR3 loop spans 14 amino acids. Here the CDR3 reads CAVMADRTSYEQYF. The CDR3 region has the DNA TGTGCCGTTATGGCGGACAGGACTTCCTACGAGCAGTACTTC.

CDR3 nucleotide sequence: TGTGCCAGTAGTATGGGACAAAATGAAGCTTTCTTT. Amino acid sequence: CASSMGQNEAFF. This chain links TRBV19 with TRBJ1-1, with D perhaps matching TRBD1 (6 bases). The CDR3 is 12 amino acids. Trimming stripped 3 bases from V and 7 bases from J, with 9 bases between. Germline V gives CDR1 LNHDA, CDR2 SQIVND (reference sequence).

The chain couples TRBV27 to TRBJ2-3, with D possibly TRBD2 on 6 matching bases. The V gene's germline CDR1 is MNHEY and CDR2 SMNVEV (reference sequence). The CDR3 covers 14 residues. With 5 bases removed from V and 2 bases from J, the gap between germline ends came to 11 bases. The CDR3 reads CASSPRDFTDTQYF. The CDR3 DNA follows: TGTGCCAGCAGTCCCCGGGACTTCACAGATACGCAGTATTTT.

The rearrangement joins TRBV5-1 to TRBJ1-2; a possible D gene is TRBD1 (5 bases). Trimming took 4 bases from V and 6 from J, leaving 19 bases between them. Germline V gene lookup returns CDR1 SGHRS and CDR2 YFSETQ. The CDR3 spans 15 residues. CDR3 bases: TGCGCCAGCAGCGCAAGCGGGGCAGGGTCTAATGGCTACACCTTC. Translated: CASSASGAGSNGYTF. The variable domain in full, completed from reference TRBV5-1 and TRBJ1-2, reads KAGVTQTPRYLIKTRGQQVTLSCSPISGHRSVSWYQQTPGQGLQFLFEYFSETQRNKGNFPGRFSGRQFSNSRSEMNVSTLELGDSALYLCASSASGAGSNGYTFGSGTRLTVV.

This clone showed up just a few times. The DNA of the CDR3 is TGTGCCAGCAGCTTAGTCGGCGGGGGGCTTTACGAGCAGTACTTC. It codes for CASSLVGGGLYEQYF. V and J are TRBV7-8 and TRBJ2-7; TRBD2 aligns across 8 bases. Germline V gives CDR1 SGHVS, CDR2 FQNEAQ. There are 15 residues in the CDR3. Germline trimming cut 1 base from V and 4 bases from J; bases unmatched to any gene: 6.